The 16 T cell receptor beta chains below come from one sample, sequenced in a study of CD8+ T cells in alopecia areata. RNA extraction was followed by reverse transcription into cDNA, which acted as the sequencing template. Clones were read by immunoSEQ multiplex PCR, and TCRdb kept only the in-frame ones, dropping some. This sample has 110,000 or so clones, with roughly 50% found just once. The treatment was: oral pan-JAK inhibitor, 5-10 mg twice daily. This material consisted of CD4+ T cells sorted from blood, taken at week 24, from a patient treated with tofacitinib. The receptors come from a human donor with alopecia areata.

This rearrangement joins TRBV6-5 to TRBJ1-2; a possible D gene is TRBD1 (6 bases). The CDR3 has 12 amino acids. V lost 6 bases and J 5 bases, leaving 10 bases between the germline ends. Germline V gives CDR1 MNHEY, CDR2 SVGAGI. This chain's CDR3 is CASSQGRYGYTF. Here the CDR3 DNA reads TGTGCCAGCAGCCAGGGGAGGTATGGCTACACCTTC.

The chain recombines TRBV7-9 with TRBJ2-5, with 8 bases that match TRBD2. J lost 4 bases, V lost 4 bases, and 5 bases had no gene match. CDR3 length equals 14 residues. In germline, CDR1 is SEHNR, CDR2 FQNEAQ (reference sequence). In DNA form, the CDR3 reads TGTGCCAGCAGCTCTCGGGGGGGAGGAGAGACCCAGTACTTC. Residues: CASSSRGGGETQYF. Drawing the rest from reference TRBV7-9 and TRBJ2-5, the complete variable domain is DTGVSQNPRHKITKRGQNVTFRCDPISEHNRLYWYRQTLGQGPEFLTYFQNEAQLEKSRLLSDRFSAERPKGSFSTLEIQRTEQGDSAMYLCASSSRGGGETQYFGPGTRLLVL.

The rearrangement uses TRBV5-1 and TRBJ1-5; 7 bases match TRBD1. The length of the CDR3 is 15 residues. J was trimmed by 2 bases and V by 4 bases; bases with no gene match: 6. Germline CDR1 reads SGHRS; CDR2 reads YFSETQ. Here the CDR3 DNA reads TGCGCCAGCAGCGAAGGGGGCTTGGGCAATCAGCCCCAGCATTTT. It encodes CASSEGGLGNQPQHF.

This sequence joins TRBV13 and TRBJ2-3, with 7 bases aligning to TRBD1. CDR1 and CDR2 from the germline V gene are PRHDT and FYEKMQ (reference sequence). V was pared by 5 bases and J by 0 bases, with 8 bases of the junction left unmatched. This CDR3 is built from 16 residues. As DNA, the CDR3 is TGTGCCAGCAGCGCCCAGACAGGGATGAGCACAGATACGCAGTATTTT. Its protein product is CASSAQTGMSTDTQYF.

CDR3 nucleotides: TGTGCCTGGAGTCGAGCCCTGGGGGGCTACACCTTC. This sequence encodes CAWSRALGGYTF. This chain joins TRBV30 and TRBJ1-2; D is unresolved. The CDR3 has 12 amino acids. V was trimmed by 2 bases and J by 8 bases, leaving 12 bases between them. Germline CDR1 and CDR2: GTSNPN and SVGIG (reference sequence).

V and J are TRBV9 and TRBJ2-1; D call uncertain. The CDR3 runs 13 residues. V was trimmed by 0 bases and J by 10 bases, leaving 11 bases between them. CDR1 and CDR2 from the germline V gene are SGDLS and YYNGEE. The CDR3 sequence: CASSVGWVGEQFF. The CDR3 nucleotides read TGTGCCAGCAGCGTAGGTTGGGTAGGGGAGCAGTTCTTC.

This clone was picked up one time. An end of the junction differs from the germline gene, which may be a read error. The gene calls are TRBV27 and TRBJ2-7, with TRBD2 identical over 12 bases. The CDR3 covers 14 residues. Germline lookup yields CDR1 MNHEY and CDR2 SMNVEV (reference sequence). The CDR3 sequence is CACRPLAGGREQYF. CDR3 sequence (DNA): TGTGCCTGCAGGCCACTAGCGGGGGGTCGAGAGCAGTACTTC.

The chain joins TRBV5-1 to TRBJ2-7; D ambiguous. Trimming took 0 bases from V and 3 from J, leaving 13 bases between them. CDR1 and CDR2 (germline): SGHRS, YFSETQ. This CDR3 spans 15 amino acids. Here the CDR3 reads CASSLAAVTVYEQYF. CDR3 coding DNA: TGCGCCAGCAGCTTGGCAGCAGTCACCGTCTACGAGCAGTACTTC.

This chain joins TRBV10-3 and TRBJ1-2, with 7 bases that match TRBD1. J was trimmed by 0 bases and V by 4 bases; bases with no gene match: 2. CDR3 size: 14 residues. Germline CDR1 ENHRY, CDR2 SYGVKD. DNA of the CDR3: TGTGCCATCAGTGGGACAGGCGCTAACTATGGCTACACCTTC. It yields the protein CAISGTGANYGYTF.

About this clone itself: Other DNA sequences of this sample code for an identical CDR3. The chain recombines TRBV29-1 with TRBJ2-3; a weak D match, TRBD2 (7 bases). This CDR3 region has 14 residues. The V and J ends lost 3 bases and 0 bases respectively, with 10 bases between them. CDR1 and CDR2 from the germline V gene are SQVTM and ANQGSEA. The CDR3 DNA follows: TGCAGCGTTGAGTCGGGGGGCAGCACAGATACGCAGTATTTT. Translated: CSVESGGSTDTQYF.

The chain combines TRBV5-4 with TRBJ2-3; the match to TRBD2 covers 9 bases. Germline assignment: CDR1 SGHNT and CDR2 YYREEE (reference sequence). The CDR3 totals 17 residues. V shed 0 bases and J 1 base; nucleotides not matched to a gene: 6. The CDR3 DNA reads as TGTGCCAGCAGCTTGGCAGGTGCGGGGGGGCGCACAGATACGCAGTATTTT. This gives the protein CASSLAGAGGRTDTQYF.

The chain recombines TRBV7-2 with TRBJ2-3; perhaps TRBD1 as D (6 bases). Trimming left V 3 bases short and J 3 bases short, with 13 bases between. CDR1 and CDR2 (germline): SGHTA, FQGNSA. The CDR3 contains 15 residues. CDR3 in amino acids: CASSFYIGGTDTQYF. The CDR3 bases are TGTGCCAGCAGCTTTTATATAGGGGGAACAGATACGCAGTATTTT.

J is TRBJ2-7 and V is TRBV10-3; D uncertain. The V end was cut by 5 bases, the J end by 7 bases, with 12 bases between. CDR1 is ENHRY and CDR2 is SYGVKD in the germline V gene. The CDR3 has 12 amino acids. The CDR3 region has the DNA TGTGCCATCAGTACGGGCACGAAGGAGCAGTACTTC. Its translation is CAISTGTKEQYF.

This clone came up a few times. The chain is built from TRBV7-6 and TRBJ2-7; D not resolved. The germline V gene encodes CDR1 SGHVS and CDR2 FNYEAQ. V was cut by 5 bases and J by 1 base, with 12 bases left in between. CDR3 size: 14 residues. The CDR3 DNA reads as TGTGCCAGCAGCAAGACCCTGGCATCCTACGAGCAGTACTTC. Protein product: CASSKTLASYEQYF.

The rearrangement links TRBV7-2 to TRBJ2-1; 14 nucleotides line up with TRBD2. The CDR3 spans 13 residues. V lost 5 bases to trimming and J lost 15 bases; unmatched junction nucleotides: 6. The germline V gene has CDR1 SGHTA and CDR2 FQGNSA. The CDR3, as DNA: TGTGCCAGCAGCCCGGGACTAGCGGGGGTTCTGTTCTTC. Protein: CASSPGLAGVLFF.

The J gene is TRBJ2-5, the V gene TRBV18, with 11 bases aligning to TRBD2. Germline CDR1 reads KGHSH; CDR2 reads LQKENI. The CDR3 is 14 amino acids. Trimming removed 3 bases from V and 5 bases from J; junction bases left unmatched: 2. Here the CDR3 reads CASSPGTSGETQYF. The CDR3, as DNA: TGTGCCAGCTCACCGGGGACTAGCGGCGAGACCCAGTACTTC.